The 13 T cell receptor beta chains listed next were all sequenced from one sample in a study of blood T cell repertoires in COVID-19. Profiled with immunoSEQ multiplex PCR; TCRdb holds only in-frame clones, not every one. The table includes fewer than 40,000 clones, 79% detected once. Input material: peripheral blood. Every receptor here comes from a man between 65 and 85 years old with acute or convalescent COVID-19.

The table lists this clone with a few counts. The chain employs TRBV3-1 (or the pseudogene TRBV3-2) and TRBJ2-3; 7 bases agree with TRBD1. This CDR3 has 13 amino acids. Germline CDR1 reads LGHDT; CDR2 reads YNNKEL (reference sequence). The trim removed 6 bases at V and 3 bases at J, leaving 3 bases unmatched. The DNA for the CDR3 is TGTGCCAGCAGGCTACAGGGGACAGATACGCAGTATTTT. This translates into CASRLQGTDTQYF.

The gene calls are TRBV4-2 and TRBJ1-5, with D unresolved. The CDR3 spans 15 residues. Per germline, CDR1 LGHNA and CDR2 YNFKEQ. The V end was cut by 1 base, the J end by 0 bases, with 7 bases between. The CDR3 DNA sequence: TGTGCCAGCAGCCAAGCCGAGTATAGCAATCAGCCCCAGCATTTT. Residues: CASSQAEYSNQPQHF.

The CDR3 nucleotides are TGTGCCAGTAGTCTGCGGCAGGGTGGCTACACCTTC. Encoded protein: CASSLRQGGYTF. The rearrangement uses TRBV19 and TRBJ1-2; maybe TRBD1 (5 bases). CDR3 length equals 12 residues. The V end lost 5 bases, the J end lost 7 bases, and 11 bases lay between the germline ends. CDR1 and CDR2 from the germline V gene are LNHDA and SQIVND (reference sequence).

V usage is TRBV7-9 and J usage is TRBJ2-7; maybe TRBD2 (5 bases). Trimming took 5 bases from V and 0 from J, leaving 14 bases between them. CDR3 length: 15 amino acids. Germline V gene lookup returns CDR1 SEHNR and CDR2 FQNEAQ (reference sequence). For the CDR3, the DNA is TGTGCCAGCAGCCCTTTCCGGGGAGCCTCCTACGAGCAGTACTTC. It translates to CASSPFRGASYEQYF.

The genes are TRBV11-3 and TRBJ2-1; 7 bases match TRBD1. The CDR3 is made up of 14 amino acids. Germline assignment: CDR1 SGHNT and CDR2 YENEEA. J lost 7 bases, V lost 5 bases, and 8 bases had no gene match. CDR3 nucleotide sequence: TGTGCCAGCAGCGGGGAAAAGGGGGCTAATGAGCAGTTCTTC. Protein sequence: CASSGEKGANEQFF.

This clone was detected once. The chain has TRBV5-1 and TRBJ2-4; D possibly corresponds to TRBD1 (5 bases). V lost 4 bases, J lost 2 bases, and 13 bases lay in between. The germline V gene encodes CDR1 SGHRS and CDR2 YFSETQ. The CDR3 sequence is 15 residues long. DNA for the CDR3: TGCGCCAGCAGCCCGGAACAGGTCTCCAAAAACATTCAGTACTTC. As protein: CASSPEQVSKNIQYF.

The table lists this clone with a few counts. The chain links TRBV3-1 (or the pseudogene TRBV3-2) to TRBJ2-5; no definite D call. V gave up 4 bases and J gave up 5 bases, with 8 bases separating them. Germline V gives CDR1 LGHDT, CDR2 YNNKEL (reference sequence). This CDR3 has 12 residues. CDR3 bases: TGTGCCAGCAGCCTTTTGGAGGAGACCCAGTACTTC. As protein: CASSLLEETQYF.

This chain joins TRBV9 and TRBJ1-6, with 10 bases identical to TRBD1. Germline trimming cut 4 bases from V and 5 bases from J; bases unmatched to any gene: 3. Germline CDR1 SGDLS, CDR2 YYNGEE. There are 15 residues in the CDR3. The CDR3: CASSIGQGDNSPLHF. The CDR3 DNA sequence: TGTGCCAGCAGCATAGGACAGGGGGATAATTCACCCCTCCACTTT.

This clone was seen a few times. The chain uses TRBV11-2 and TRBJ1-5, with 12 bases fitting TRBD1. Trimming removed 5 bases from V and 5 bases from J; junction bases left unmatched: 4. This CDR3 comprises 15 residues. Germline CDR1 reads SGHAT; CDR2 reads FQNNGV. The CDR3 nucleotides are TGTGCCAGCAGCCCTGGGACAGGGGGCGATCAGCCCCAGCATTTT. Translated: CASSPGTGGDQPQHF.

J is TRBJ1-5 and V is TRBV28, with D possibly being TRBD1 (5 bases). CDR3 length: 13 residues. The germline gives CDR1 MDHEN, CDR2 SYDVKM. Deletions cut 7 bases from V and 5 bases from J, with 12 bases between. The CDR3 sequence: CASTGIDHQPQHF. Written as DNA, the CDR3 is TGTGCCAGCACAGGGATCGATCATCAGCCCCAGCATTTT.

V gene TRBV19 combines with J gene TRBJ1-2; 9 bases are a match to TRBD1. The ends lost 7 bases at V and 5 bases at J; junction bases unmatched: 11. This CDR3 region has 15 residues. CDR1 is LNHDA and CDR2 is SQIVND in the germline V gene (reference sequence). The CDR3: CASTYVGQGGYGYTF. CDR3 nucleotide sequence: TGTGCCAGTACATACGTGGGACAGGGTGGTTATGGCTACACCTTC.

The chain joins TRBV5-4 to TRBJ2-1, with a tentative D call TRBD2 (6 bases). Germline lookup yields CDR1 SGHNT and CDR2 YYREEE (reference sequence). This CDR3 comprises 14 residues. V was shortened by 0 bases and J by 4 bases, with 8 bases between the two germline ends. The CDR3 sequence is CASSLVGGYNEQFF. As DNA, the CDR3 is TGTGCCAGCAGCTTGGTGGGGGGATACAATGAGCAGTTCTTC.

The rearrangement links TRBV5-1 to TRBJ2-5, with a tentative D call TRBD2 (6 bases). Trimming removed 2 bases at V and 5 bases at J, with 16 bases between. Germline V gene sequence: CDR1 SGHRS, CDR2 YFSETQ. The CDR3 sequence is 15 residues long. CDR3 nucleotides: TGCGCCAGCAGCTTATGGGGGACCAGCGGGGAGACCCAGTACTTC. Amino acid sequence: CASSLWGTSGETQYF.